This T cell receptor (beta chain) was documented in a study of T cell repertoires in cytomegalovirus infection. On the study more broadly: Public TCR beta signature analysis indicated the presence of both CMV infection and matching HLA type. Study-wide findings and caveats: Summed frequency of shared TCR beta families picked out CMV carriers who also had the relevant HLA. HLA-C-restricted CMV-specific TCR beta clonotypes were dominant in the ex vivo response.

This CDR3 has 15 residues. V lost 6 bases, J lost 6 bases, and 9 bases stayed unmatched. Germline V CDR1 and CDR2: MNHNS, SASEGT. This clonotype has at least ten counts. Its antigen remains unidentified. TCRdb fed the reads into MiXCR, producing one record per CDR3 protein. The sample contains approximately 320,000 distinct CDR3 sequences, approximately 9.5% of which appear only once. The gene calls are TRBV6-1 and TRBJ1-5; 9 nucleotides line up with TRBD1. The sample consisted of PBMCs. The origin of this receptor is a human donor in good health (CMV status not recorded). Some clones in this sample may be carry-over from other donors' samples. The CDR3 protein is CASRRDRDNSQPQHF. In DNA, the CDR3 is TGTGCCAGCAGACGGGACAGGGATAATTCTCAGCCCCAGCATTTT.